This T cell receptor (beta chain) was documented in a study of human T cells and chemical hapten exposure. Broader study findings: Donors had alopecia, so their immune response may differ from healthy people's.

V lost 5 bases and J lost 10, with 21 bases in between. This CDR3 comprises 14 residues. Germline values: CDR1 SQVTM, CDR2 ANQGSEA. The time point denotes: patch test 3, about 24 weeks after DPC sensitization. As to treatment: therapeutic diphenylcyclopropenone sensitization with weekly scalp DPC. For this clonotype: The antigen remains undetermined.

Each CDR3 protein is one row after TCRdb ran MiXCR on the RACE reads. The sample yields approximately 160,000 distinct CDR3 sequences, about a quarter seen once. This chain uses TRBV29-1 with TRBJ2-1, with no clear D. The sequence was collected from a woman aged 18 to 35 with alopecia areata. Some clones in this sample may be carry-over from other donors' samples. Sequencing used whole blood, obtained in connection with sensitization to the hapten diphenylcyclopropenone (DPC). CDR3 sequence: CSVLTSPLGAEQFF. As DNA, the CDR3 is TGCAGCGTTCTTACCAGTCCTCTCGGTGCGGAGCAGTTCTTC.